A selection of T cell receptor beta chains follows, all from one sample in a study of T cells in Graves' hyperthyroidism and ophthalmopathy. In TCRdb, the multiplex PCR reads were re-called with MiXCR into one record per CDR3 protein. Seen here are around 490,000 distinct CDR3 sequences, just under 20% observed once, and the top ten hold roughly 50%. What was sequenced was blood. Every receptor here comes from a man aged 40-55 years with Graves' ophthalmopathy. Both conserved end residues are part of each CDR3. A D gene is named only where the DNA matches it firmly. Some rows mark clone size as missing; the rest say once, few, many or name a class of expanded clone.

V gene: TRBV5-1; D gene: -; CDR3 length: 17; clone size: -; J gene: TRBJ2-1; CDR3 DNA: TGCGCCAGCAGCTTCCCGTCCCGGCGGGTCGATTACAATGAGCAGTTCTTC; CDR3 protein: CASSFPSRRVDYNEQFF
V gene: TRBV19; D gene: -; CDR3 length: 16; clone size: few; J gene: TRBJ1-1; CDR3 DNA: TGTGCCAGTAGTTCGGGGACATTCGTTCACCGGCCTGAAGCTTTCTTT; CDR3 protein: CASSSGTFVHRPEAFF
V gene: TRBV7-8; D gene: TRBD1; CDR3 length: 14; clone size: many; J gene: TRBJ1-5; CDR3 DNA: TGTGCCAGCAGCTCGACAGGGGGCCGGCAGCCCCAGCATTTT; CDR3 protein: CASSSTGGRQPQHF
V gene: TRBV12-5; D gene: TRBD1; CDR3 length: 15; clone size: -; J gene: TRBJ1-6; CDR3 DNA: TGTGCTAGTGGTAAAGGACAGGGGGAAGGTTCACCCCTCCACTTT; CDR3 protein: CASGKGQGEGSPLHF
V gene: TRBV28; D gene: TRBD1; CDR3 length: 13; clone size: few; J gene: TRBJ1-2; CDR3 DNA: TGTGCCAGCAGTCAGACAGGGGGCGGAGGCTACACCTTC; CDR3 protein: CASSQTGGGGYTF
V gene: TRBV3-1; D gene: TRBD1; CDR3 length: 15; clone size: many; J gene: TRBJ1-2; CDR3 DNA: TGTGCCAGCAGCCAAGTGGGACAGGGTAACTATGGCTACACCTTC; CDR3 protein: CASSQVGQGNYGYTF
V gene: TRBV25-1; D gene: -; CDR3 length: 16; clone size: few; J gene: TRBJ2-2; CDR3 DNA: TGTGCCAGCAGTGATGGAAGCAGGGTTATCACCGGGGAGCTGTTTTTT; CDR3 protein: CASSDGSRVITGELFF
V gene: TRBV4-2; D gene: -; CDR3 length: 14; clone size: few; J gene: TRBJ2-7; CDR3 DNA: TGTGCCAGCAGCCAAGATCTAGGAGATCACGAGCAGTACTTC; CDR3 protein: CASSQDLGDHEQYF
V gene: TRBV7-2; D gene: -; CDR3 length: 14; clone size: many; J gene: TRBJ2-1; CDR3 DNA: TGTGCCAGCAGCTTAAAGTTCTCCTACAATGAGCAGTTCTTC; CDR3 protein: CASSLKFSYNEQFF
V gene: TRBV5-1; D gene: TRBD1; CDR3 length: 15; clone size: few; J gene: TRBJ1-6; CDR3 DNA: TGCGCCAGCAGCGTTGGACAGGGACGGAATTCACCCCTCCACTTT; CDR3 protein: CASSVGQGRNSPLHF
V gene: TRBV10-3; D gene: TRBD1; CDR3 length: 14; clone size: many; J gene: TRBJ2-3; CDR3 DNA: TGTGCCATCAGTGGGACAGGGGGGACAGATACGCAGTATTTT; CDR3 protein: CAISGTGGTDTQYF
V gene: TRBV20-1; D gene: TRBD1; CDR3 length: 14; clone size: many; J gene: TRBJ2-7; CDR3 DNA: TGCAGTGCTCGGACAGGGAATACCCCCTACGAGCAGTACTTC; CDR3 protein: CSARTGNTPYEQYF
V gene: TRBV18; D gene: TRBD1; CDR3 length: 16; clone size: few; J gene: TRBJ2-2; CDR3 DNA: TGTGCCAGCTCACCGGGACAGTTTACGAACACCGGGGAGCTGTTTTTT; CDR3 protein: CASSPGQFTNTGELFF
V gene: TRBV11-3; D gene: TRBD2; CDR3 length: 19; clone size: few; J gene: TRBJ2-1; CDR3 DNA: TGTGCCAGCAGCTTAGGCGCCCTGACTAGCGGGGGGCATTACAATGAGCAGTTCTTC; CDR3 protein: CASSLGALTSGGHYNEQFF
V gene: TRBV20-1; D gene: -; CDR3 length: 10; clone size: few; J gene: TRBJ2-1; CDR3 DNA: TGCAGTGCCCGTTACAATGAGCAGTTCTTC; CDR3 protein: CSARYNEQFF
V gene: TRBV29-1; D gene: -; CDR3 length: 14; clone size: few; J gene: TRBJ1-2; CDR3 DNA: TGCAGCGTTGAAGATGGGCACACTAACTATGGCTACACCTTC; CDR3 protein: CSVEDGHTNYGYTF
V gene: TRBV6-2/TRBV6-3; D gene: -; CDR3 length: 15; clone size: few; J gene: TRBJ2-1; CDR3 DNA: TGTGCCAGCAGGACTAGTGGGATCTCCTACAATGAGCAGTTCTTC; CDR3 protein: CASRTSGISYNEQFF
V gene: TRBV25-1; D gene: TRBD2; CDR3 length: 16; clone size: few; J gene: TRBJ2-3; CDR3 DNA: TGTGCCAGCAGTGAAGGGGAGCGGGGTGTGGTGGATACGCAGTATTTT; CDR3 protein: CASSEGERGVVDTQYF
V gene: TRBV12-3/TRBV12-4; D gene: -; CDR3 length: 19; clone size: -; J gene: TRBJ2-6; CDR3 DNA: TGTGCCAGCCTACCTTCCATCGGGACAAGCCACTCTGGGGCCAACGTCCTGACTTTC; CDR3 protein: CASLPSIGTSHSGANVLTF
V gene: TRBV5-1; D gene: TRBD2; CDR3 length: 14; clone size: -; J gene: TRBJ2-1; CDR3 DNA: TGCGCCAGCAAAGGGACTAGCGGGAACAATGAGCAGTTCTTC; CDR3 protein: CASKGTSGNNEQFF
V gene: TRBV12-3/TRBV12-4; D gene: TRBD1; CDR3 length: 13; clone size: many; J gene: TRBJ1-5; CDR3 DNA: TGTGCCAGCAGTCAGGGACAGAATCAGCCCCAGCATTTT; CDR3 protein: CASSQGQNQPQHF
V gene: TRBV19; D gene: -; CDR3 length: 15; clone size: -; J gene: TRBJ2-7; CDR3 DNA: TGTGCCAGTAGTATAGACAGATCGACCACCTACGAGCAGTACTTC; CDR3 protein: CASSIDRSTTYEQYF
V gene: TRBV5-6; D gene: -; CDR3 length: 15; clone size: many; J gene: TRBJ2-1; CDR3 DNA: TGTGCCAGCAGCTCCGGGACCTTCTCCTACAATGAGCAGTTCTTC; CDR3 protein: CASSSGTFSYNEQFF
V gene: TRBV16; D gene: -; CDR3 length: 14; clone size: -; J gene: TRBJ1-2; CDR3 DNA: TGTGCCAGCAGCCACCAGGACGGCTGGGAGGGCCACACCTTC; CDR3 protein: CASSHQDGWEGHTF
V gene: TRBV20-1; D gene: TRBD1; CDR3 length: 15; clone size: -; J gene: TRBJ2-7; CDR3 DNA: TGCAGTGCCTCGTTAAGGGACAGCTACTCCTACGAGCAGTACTTC; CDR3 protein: CSASLRDSYSYEQYF
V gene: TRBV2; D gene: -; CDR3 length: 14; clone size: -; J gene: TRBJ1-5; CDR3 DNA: TGTGCCAGCAGTAAGGACAGTTACAATCAGCCCCAGCATTTT; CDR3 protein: CASSKDSYNQPQHF
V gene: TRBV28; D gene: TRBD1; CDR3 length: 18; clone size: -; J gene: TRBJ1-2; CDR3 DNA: TGTGCCAGCAGTGAACCGTCTTCGGGACAGGGGGCCGACTATGGCTACACCTTC; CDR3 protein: CASSEPSSGQGADYGYTF
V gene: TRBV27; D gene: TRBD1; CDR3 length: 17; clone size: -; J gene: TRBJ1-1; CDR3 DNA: TGTGCCAGCAGTTTAATCGGACAGGGGAACTTGAACACTGAAGCTTTCTTT; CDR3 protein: CASSLIGQGNLNTEAFF
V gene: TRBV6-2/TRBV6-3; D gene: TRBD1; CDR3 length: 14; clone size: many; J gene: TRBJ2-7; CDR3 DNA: TGTGCCAGCAGCCGCCGGGACAGCATACGCGAGCAGTACTTC; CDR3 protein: CASSRRDSIREQYF
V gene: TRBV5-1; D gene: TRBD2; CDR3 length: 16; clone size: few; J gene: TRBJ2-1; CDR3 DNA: TGCGCCAGCAGCTTGGAGGCGGGGGGGCCCCACAATGAGCAGTTCTTC; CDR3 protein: CASSLEAGGPHNEQFF
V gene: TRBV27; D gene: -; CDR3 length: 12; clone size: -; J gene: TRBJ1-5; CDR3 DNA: TGTGTCAGCAGTGAGATCAATCAGCCCCAGCATTTT; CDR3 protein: CVSSEINQPQHF
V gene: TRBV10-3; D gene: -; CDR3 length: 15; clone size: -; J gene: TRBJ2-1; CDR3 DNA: TGTGCCATCAGTGACTCTTTACGCTCCTACAATGAGCAGTTCTTC; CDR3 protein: CAISDSLRSYNEQFF
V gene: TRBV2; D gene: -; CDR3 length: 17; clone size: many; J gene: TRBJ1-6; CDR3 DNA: TGTGCCAGCAGTGGGGTTGGAGGGAGCTCCTATAATTCACCCCTCCACTTT; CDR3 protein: CASSGVGGSSYNSPLHF
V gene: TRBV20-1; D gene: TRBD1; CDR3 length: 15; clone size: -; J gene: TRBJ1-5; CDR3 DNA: TGCAGTGCCACAACCGGGACAGGGGCCAATCAGCCCCAGCATTTT; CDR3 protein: CSATTGTGANQPQHF
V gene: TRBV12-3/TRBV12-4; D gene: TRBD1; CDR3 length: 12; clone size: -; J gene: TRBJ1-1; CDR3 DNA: TGTGCCAGCAGTCCATCGGACAGGGCCCGATTCTTT; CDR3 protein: CASSPSDRARFF
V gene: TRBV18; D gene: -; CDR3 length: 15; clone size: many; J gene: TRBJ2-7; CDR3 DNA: TGTGCCAGCTCACCAGCCGGGACAACCCCCTACGAGCAGTACTTC; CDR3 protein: CASSPAGTTPYEQYF
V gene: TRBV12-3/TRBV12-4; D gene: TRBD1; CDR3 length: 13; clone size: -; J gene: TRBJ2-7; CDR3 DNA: TGTGCCAGCAGCCTAGGGACAGGGACGAAGCAGTACTTC; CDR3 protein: CASSLGTGTKQYF
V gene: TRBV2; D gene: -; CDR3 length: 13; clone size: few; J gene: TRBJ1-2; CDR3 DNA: TGTGCCAGCTTCTTCCGGGGTTCCTATGGCTACACCTTC; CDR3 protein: CASFFRGSYGYTF
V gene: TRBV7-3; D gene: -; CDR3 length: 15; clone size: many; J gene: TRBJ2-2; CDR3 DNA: TGTGCCAGCAGCTTAGGGGGCGCGTCCACCGGGGAGCTGTTTTTT; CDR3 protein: CASSLGGASTGELFF
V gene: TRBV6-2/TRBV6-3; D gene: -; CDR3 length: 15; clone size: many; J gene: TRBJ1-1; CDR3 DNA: TGTGCCAGCAGCCAATCTGGAGGGCCGAGCACTGAAGCTTTCTTT; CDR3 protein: CASSQSGGPSTEAFF
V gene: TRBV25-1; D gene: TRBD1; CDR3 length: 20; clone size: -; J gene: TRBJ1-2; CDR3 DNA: TGTGCCAGCAGTGAATCCTCGCCCGGGACAGGAGGAAAAGGGCTCTATGGCTACACCTTC; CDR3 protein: CASSESSPGTGGKGLYGYTF
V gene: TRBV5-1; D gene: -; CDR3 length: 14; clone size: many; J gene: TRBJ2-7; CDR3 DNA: TGCGCCAGCAGCCAAATCGGGCGGGGCTACGAGCAGTACTTC; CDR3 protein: CASSQIGRGYEQYF
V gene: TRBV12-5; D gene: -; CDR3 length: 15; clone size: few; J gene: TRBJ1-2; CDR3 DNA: TGTGCTAGTGGTTCGATGCCGGAGGGTAACTATGGCTACACCTTC; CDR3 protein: CASGSMPEGNYGYTF
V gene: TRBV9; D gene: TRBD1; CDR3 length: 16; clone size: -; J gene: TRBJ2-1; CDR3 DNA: TGTGCCAGCAGTGCGGACAGGGGGGTCTCCTACAATGAGCAGTTCTTC; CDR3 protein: CASSADRGVSYNEQFF
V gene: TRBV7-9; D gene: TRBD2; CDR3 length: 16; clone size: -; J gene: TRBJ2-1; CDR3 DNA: TGTGCCAGCAGCCCTAGGACTAGCGGCGCCTACAATGAGCAGTTCTTC; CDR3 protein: CASSPRTSGAYNEQFF
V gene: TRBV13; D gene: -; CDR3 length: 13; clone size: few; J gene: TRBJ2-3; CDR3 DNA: TGTGCCAGCAGCTCGGACCTCCCAGATACGCAGTATTTT; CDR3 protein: CASSSDLPDTQYF
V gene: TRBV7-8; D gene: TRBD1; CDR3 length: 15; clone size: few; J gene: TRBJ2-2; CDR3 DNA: TGTGCCAGCAGATATAGGGACAGTCCGGCCGGGGAGCTGTTTTTT; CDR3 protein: CASRYRDSPAGELFF
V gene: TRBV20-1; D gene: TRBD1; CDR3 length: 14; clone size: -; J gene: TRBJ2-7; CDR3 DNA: TGCAGTGCCGCCCTCCTCAGGGGGACGGGAGAGCAGTACTTC; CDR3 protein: CSAALLRGTGEQYF
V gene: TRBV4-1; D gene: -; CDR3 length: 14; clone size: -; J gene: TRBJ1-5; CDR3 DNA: TGCGCCAGCAGCCGGGTGGGGGGCAATCAGCCCCAGCATTTT; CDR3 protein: CASSRVGGNQPQHF
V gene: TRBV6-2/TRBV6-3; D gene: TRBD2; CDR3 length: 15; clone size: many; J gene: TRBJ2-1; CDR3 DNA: TGTGCCAGCAGTTGGAGCGGGAGCTCCTACAATGAGCAGTTCTTC; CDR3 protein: CASSWSGSSYNEQFF
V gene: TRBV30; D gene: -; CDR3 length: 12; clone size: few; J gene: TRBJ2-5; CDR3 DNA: TGTGCCGGAGGTGGGACCCAAGAGACCCAGTACTTC; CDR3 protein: CAGGGTQETQYF
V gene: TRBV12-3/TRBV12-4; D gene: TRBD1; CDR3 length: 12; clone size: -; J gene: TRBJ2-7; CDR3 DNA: TGTGCCAGCAGTCCCGGACAGGGCGAGCAGTACTTC; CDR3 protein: CASSPGQGEQYF
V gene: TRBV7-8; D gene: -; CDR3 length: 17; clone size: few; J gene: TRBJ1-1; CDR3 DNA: TGTGCCAGCAGCTCTATACTGCGGGGCGAGGTCGGCACTGAAGCTTTCTTT; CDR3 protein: CASSSILRGEVGTEAFF
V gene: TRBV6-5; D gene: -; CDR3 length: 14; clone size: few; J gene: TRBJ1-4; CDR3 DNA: TGTGCCAGCAGTTACCGCCAGGCCAATGAAAAACTGTTTTTT; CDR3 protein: CASSYRQANEKLFF
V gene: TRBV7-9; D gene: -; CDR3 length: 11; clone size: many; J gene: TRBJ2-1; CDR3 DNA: TGTGCCAGCAGCCTGAAGCATGAGCAGTTCTTC; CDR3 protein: CASSLKHEQFF
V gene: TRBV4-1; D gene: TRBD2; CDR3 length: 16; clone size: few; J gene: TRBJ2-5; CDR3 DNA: TGCGCCAGCAGCCTCGGACTAGCGGGAGTTAGGGAGACCCAGTACTTC; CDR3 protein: CASSLGLAGVRETQYF
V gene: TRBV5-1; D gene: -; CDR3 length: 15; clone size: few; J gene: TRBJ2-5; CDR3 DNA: TGCGCCAGCAGCTTCTTGCCCCAGGGACGCGAGACCCAGTACTTC; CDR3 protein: CASSFLPQGRETQYF
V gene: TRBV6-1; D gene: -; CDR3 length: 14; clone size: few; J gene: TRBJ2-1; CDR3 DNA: TGTGCCAGCAGCTTGACTCAGGGGCAAGGGGAGCAGTTCTTC; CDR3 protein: CASSLTQGQGEQFF
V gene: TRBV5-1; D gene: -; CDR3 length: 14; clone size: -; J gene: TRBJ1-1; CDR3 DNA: TGCGCCAGCAGCTTGGCAGGGTACCACGCTGAAGCTTTCTTT; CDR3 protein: CASSLAGYHAEAFF
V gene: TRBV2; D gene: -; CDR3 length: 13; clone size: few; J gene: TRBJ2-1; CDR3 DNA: TGTGCCAGCAGTGAGAATTCACAGGGCCAGCAGTTCTTC; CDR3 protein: CASSENSQGQQFF